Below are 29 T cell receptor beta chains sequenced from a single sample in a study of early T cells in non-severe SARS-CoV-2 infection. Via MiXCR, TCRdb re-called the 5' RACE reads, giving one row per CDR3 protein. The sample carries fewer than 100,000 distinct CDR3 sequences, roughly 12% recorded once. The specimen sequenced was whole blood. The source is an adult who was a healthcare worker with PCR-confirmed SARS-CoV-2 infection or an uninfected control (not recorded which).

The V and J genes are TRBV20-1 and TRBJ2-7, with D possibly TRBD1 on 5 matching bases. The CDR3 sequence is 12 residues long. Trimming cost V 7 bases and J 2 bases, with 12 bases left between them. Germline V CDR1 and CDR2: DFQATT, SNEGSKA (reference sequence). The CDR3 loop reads CSVLTATYEQYF. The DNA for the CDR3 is TGCAGTGTCTTGACAGCTACCTACGAGCAGTACTTC.

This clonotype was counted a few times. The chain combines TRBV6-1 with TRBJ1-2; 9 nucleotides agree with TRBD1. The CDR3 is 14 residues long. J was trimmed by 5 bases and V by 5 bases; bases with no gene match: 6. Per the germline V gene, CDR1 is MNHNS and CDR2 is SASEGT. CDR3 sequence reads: CASSFGQGIYGYTF. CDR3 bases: TGTGCCAGCAGTTTTGGACAGGGGATATATGGCTACACCTTC.

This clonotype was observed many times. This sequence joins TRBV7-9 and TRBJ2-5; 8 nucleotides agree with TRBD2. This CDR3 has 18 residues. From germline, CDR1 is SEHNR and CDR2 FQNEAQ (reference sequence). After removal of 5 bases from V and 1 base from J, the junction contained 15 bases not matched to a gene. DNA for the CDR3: TGTGCCAGCAGCCCCCAGGGCGGGGGGACGAAAATCCAAGAGACCCAGTACTTC. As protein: CASSPQGGGTKIQETQYF.

CDR3 sequence: CSARALLTGRGVGYTF. CDR3 nucleotides: TGCAGTGCGAGGGCACTCTTGACAGGGAGAGGAGTTGGCTACACCTTC. The V gene is TRBV20-1, the J gene TRBJ1-2; TRBD1 matches 7 bases. CDR3 length equals 16 residues. V gave up 6 bases and J gave up 7 bases; unmatched junction bases: 20. Per the germline V gene, CDR1 is DFQATT and CDR2 is SNEGSKA (reference sequence).

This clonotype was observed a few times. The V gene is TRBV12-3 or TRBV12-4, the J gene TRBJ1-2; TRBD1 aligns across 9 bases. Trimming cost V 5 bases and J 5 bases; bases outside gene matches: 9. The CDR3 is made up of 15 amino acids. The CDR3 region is CASSRSKTGGYGYTF. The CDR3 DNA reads TGTGCCAGCAGTCGGTCGAAGACAGGGGGGTATGGCTACACCTTC.

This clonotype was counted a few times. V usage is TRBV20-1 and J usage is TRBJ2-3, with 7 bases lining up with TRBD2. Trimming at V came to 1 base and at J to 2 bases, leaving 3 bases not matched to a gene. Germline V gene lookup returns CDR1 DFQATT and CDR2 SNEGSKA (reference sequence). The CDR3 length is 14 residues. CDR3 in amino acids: CSARASGNTDTQYF. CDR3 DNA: TGCAGTGCTAGAGCCAGCGGGAACACAGATACGCAGTATTTT.

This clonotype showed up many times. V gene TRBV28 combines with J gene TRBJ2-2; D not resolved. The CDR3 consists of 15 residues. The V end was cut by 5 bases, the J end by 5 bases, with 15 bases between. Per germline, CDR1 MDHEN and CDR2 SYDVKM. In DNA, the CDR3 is TGTGCCAGCAGTAGGGTCCAGCAAGGGACCGGGGAGCTGTTTTTT. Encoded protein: CASSRVQQGTGELFF.

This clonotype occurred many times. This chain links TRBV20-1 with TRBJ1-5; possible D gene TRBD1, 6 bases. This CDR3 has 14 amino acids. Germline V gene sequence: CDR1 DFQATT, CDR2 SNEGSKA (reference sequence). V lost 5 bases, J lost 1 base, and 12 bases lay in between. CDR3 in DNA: TGCAGTGCTGTGGCCAGGGGAAGCAATCAGCCCCAGCATTTT. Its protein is CSAVARGSNQPQHF.

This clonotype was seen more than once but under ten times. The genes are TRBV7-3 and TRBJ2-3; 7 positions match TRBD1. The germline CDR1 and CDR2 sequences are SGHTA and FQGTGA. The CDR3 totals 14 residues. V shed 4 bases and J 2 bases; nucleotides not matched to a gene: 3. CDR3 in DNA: TGTGCCAGCAGCTCGACAGGGTTCACAGATACGCAGTATTTT. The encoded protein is CASSSTGFTDTQYF.

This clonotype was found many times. The DNA for the CDR3 is TGTGCCAGCAGCTTAGGTGGGACAGGGGTTCCGCAGTACTTC. This translates into CASSLGGTGVPQYF. This chain joins TRBV7-9 and TRBJ2-7; 10 bases align to TRBD1. This CDR3 region has 14 residues. Per germline, CDR1 SEHNR and CDR2 FQNEAQ (reference sequence). V was clipped by 1 base and J by 9 bases; unmatched bases: 6. Using reference TRBV7-9 and TRBJ2-7 for the parts outside the CDR3, the full variable domain is DTGVSQNPRHKITKRGQNVTFRCDPISEHNRLYWYRQTLGQGPEFLTYFQNEAQLEKSRLLSDRFSAERPKGSFSTLEIQRTEQGDSAMYLCASSLGGTGVPQYFGPGTRLTVT.

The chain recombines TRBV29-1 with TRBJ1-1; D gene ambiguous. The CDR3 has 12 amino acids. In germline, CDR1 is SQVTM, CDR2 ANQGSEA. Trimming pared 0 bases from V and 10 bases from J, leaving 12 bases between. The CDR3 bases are TGCAGCGTTGAAGATCTCCGACCGGGAGCTTTCTTT. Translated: CSVEDLRPGAFF.

The CDR3 nucleotides read TGTGCCAGCAGTCCGGGGATTGAAGGCTACACCTTC. It is translated as CASSPGIEGYTF. V and J are TRBV28 and TRBJ1-2; D unresolved. V was trimmed by 5 bases and J by 8 bases, leaving 12 bases between them. The germline V gene encodes CDR1 MDHEN and CDR2 SYDVKM. This CDR3 has 12 residues.

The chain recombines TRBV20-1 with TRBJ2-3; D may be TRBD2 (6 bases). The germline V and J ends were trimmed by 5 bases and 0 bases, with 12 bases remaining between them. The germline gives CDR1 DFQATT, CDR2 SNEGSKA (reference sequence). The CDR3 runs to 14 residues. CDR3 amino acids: CSAYLAPSTDTQYF. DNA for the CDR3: TGCAGTGCTTACCTAGCGCCTAGCACAGATACGCAGTATTTT.

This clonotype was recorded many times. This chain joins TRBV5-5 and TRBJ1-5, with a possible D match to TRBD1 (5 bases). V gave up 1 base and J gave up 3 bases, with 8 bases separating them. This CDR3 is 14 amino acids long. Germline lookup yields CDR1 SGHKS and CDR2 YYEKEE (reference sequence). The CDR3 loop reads CASSLSTDNQPQHF. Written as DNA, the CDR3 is TGTGCCAGCAGCTTGTCGACAGACAATCAGCCCCAGCATTTT.

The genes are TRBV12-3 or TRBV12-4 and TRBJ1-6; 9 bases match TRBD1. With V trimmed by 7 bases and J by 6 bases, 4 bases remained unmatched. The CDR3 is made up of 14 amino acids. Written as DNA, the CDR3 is TGTGCCAGCAATTGGGACAGGGTTAATTCACCCCTCCACTTT. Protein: CASNWDRVNSPLHF.

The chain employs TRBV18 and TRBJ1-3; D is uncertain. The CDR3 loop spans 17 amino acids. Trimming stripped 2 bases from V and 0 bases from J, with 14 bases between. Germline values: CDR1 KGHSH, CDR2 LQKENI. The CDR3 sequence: CASSPNRVESSGNTIYF. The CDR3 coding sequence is TGTGCCAGCTCACCAAACCGCGTGGAGAGCTCTGGAAACACCATATATTTT.

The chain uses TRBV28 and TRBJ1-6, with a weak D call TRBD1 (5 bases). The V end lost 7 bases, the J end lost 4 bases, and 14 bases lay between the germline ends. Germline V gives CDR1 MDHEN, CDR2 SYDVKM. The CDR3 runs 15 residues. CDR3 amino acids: CASNLPDRYNSPLHF. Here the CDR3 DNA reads TGTGCCAGCAATCTCCCCGACAGATATAATTCACCCCTCCACTTT.

CDR3 coding DNA: TGTGCCACCAGTGAAACGGGAGTTAGCACAGATACGCAGTATTTT. Its protein is CATSETGVSTDTQYF. V usage is TRBV24-1 and J usage is TRBJ2-3; D perhaps matches TRBD2 (6 bases). The germline V and J ends were trimmed by 4 bases and 0 bases, with 10 bases remaining between them. The CDR3 contains 15 residues. Germline V gene data show CDR1 as KGHDR and CDR2 as SFDVKD.

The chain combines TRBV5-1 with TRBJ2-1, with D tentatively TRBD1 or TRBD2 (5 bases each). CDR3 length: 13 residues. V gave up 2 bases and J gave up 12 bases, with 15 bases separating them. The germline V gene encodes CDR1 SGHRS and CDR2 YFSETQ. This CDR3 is CASSLDGPGRQFF. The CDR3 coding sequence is TGCGCCAGCAGCTTAGACGGCCCAGGGAGGCAGTTCTTC.

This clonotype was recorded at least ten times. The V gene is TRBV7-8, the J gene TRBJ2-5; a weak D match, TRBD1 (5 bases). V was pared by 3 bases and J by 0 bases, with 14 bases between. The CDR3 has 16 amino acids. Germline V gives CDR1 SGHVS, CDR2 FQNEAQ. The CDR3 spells CASSFQGSLYQETQYF. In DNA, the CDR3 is TGTGCCAGCAGCTTCCAGGGCAGCTTGTACCAAGAGACCCAGTACTTC. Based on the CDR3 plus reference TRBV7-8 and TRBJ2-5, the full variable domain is GAGVSQSPRYKVAKRGQDVALRCDPISGHVSLFWYQQALGQGPEFLTYFQNEAQLDKSGLPSDRFFAERPEGSVSTLKIQRTQQEDSAVYLCASSFQGSLYQETQYFGPGTRLLVL.

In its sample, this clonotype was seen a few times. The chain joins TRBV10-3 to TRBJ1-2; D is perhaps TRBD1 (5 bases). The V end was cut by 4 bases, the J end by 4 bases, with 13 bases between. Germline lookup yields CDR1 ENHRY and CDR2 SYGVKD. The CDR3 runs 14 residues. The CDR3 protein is CAISGTKGLYGYTF. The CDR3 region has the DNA TGTGCCATCAGTGGGACGAAGGGGCTCTATGGCTACACCTTC.

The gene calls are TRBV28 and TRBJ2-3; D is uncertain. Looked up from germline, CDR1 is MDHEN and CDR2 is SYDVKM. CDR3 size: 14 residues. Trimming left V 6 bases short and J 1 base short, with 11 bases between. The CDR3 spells CASSPRGGTDTQYF. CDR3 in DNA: TGTGCCAGCAGCCCCCGCGGCGGCACAGATACGCAGTATTTT.

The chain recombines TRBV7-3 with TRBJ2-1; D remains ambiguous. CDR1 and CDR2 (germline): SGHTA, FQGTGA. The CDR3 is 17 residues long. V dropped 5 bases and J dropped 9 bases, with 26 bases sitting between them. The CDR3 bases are TGTGCCAGCAGCCCCTCCGCGGTTAAGTGGCAGGCGAGTGAGCAGTTCTTC. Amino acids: CASSPSAVKWQASEQFF.

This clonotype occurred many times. CDR3: CASSTRQGGSYEQYF. In DNA form, the CDR3 reads TGTGCCAGCAGCACCCGACAGGGGGGCAGCTACGAGCAGTACTTC. This chain uses TRBV11-1 with TRBJ2-7; 9 nucleotides align to TRBD1. This CDR3 is built from 15 residues. Germline trimming cut 5 bases from V and 3 bases from J; bases unmatched to any gene: 8. The germline V gene has CDR1 SGHAT and CDR2 FQDESV (reference sequence).

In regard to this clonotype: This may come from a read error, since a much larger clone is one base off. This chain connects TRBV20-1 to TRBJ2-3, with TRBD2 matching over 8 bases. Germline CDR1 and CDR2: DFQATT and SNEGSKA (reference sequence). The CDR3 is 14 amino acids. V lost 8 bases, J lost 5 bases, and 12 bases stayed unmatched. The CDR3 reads CSFPGGPVVDTQYF. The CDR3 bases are TGCAGTTTTCCGGGAGGGCCGGTGGTAGATACGCAGTATTTT.

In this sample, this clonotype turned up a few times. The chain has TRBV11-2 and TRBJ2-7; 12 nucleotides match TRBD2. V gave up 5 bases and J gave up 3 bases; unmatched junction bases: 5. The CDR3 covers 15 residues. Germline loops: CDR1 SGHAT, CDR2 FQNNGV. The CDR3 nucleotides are TGTGCCAGCAGCCCCGGACTAGCGGGACGCTACGAGCAGTACTTC. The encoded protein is CASSPGLAGRYEQYF.

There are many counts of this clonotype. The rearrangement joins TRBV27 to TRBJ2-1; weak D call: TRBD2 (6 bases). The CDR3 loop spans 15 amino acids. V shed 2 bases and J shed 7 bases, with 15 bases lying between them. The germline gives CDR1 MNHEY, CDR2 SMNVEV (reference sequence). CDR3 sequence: CASSLGGIGKNEQFF. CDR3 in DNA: TGTGCCAGCAGTTTAGGCGGGATCGGTAAGAATGAGCAGTTCTTC.

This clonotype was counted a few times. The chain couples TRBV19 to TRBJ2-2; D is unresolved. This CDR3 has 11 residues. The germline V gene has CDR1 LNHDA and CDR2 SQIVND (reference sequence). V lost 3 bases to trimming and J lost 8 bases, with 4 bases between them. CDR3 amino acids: CASSIWGELFF. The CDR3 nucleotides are TGTGCCAGTAGTATCTGGGGGGAGCTGTTTTTT. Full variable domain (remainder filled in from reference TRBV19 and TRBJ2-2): DGGITQSPKYLFRKEGQNVTLSCEQNLNHDAMYWYRQDPGQGLRLIYYSQIVNDFQKGDIAEGYSVSREKKESFPLTVTSAQKNPTAFYLCASSIWGELFFGEGSRLTVL.

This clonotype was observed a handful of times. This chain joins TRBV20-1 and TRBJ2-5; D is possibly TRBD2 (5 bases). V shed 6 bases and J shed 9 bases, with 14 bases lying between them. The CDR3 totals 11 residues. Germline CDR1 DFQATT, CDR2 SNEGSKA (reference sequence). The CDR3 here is CSARVGWAQYF. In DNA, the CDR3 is TGCAGTGCGAGGGTGGGGTGGGCCCAGTACTTC.